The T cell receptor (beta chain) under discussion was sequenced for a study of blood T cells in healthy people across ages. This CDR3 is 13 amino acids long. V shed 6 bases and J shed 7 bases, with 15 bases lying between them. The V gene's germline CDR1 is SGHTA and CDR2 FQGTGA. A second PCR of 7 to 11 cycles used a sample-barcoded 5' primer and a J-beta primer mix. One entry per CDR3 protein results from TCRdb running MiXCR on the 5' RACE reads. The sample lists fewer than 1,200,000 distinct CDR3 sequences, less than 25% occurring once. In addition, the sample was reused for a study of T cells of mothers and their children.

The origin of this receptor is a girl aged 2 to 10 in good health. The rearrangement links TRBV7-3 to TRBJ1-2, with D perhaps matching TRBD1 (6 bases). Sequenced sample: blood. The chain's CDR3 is CASSWGAQGGYTF. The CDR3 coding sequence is TGTGCCAGCAGTTGGGGGGCACAGGGTGGCTACACCTTC.